Below are 19 T cell receptor beta chains sequenced from a single sample in a study of CD4 and CD8 cells across lung adenocarcinoma regions. TCRdb analysed the PCR reads with MiXCR anew, one entry per CDR3 protein. The table includes about 12,000 distinct CDR3 sequences, over 45% detected once. The sequenced material came from CD8+ T cells from the margin of a lung tumor. The receptors derive from a male donor with lung adenocarcinoma. The CD4 and CD8 labels of this study may be unreliable.

J is TRBJ2-3 and V is TRBV15; D is undetermined. Trimming shortened V by 0 bases and J by 6 bases, and 4 bases separated the two germline ends. CDR3 length: 12 residues. From germline, CDR1 is LNHNV and CDR2 YYDKDF (reference sequence). This chain's CDR3 is CATSRDMDTQYF. CDR3 coding DNA: TGTGCCACCAGCAGAGATATGGATACGCAGTATTTT. The full variable domain, its missing parts supplied by reference TRBV15 and TRBJ2-3, is DAMVIQNPRYQVTQFGKPVTLSCSQTLNHNVMYWYQQKSSQAPKLLFHYYDKDFNNEADTPDNFQSRRPNTSFCFLDIRSPGLGDTAMYLCATSRDMDTQYFGPGTRLTVL.

This clonotype appeared many times. This chain connects TRBV6-1 to TRBJ2-1; 9 nucleotides match TRBD1. The CDR3 is made up of 14 amino acids. J gave up 10 bases and V 9 bases, and 13 bases lay outside the gene matches. CDR1 is MNHNS, CDR2 SASEGT, per germline. The chain's CDR3 is CASGADRGSYEQFF. The CDR3 DNA reads TGTGCCAGTGGAGCGGACAGGGGATCCTACGAGCAGTTCTTC.

The chain recombines TRBV5-1 with TRBJ2-1, with D possibly being TRBD2 (6 bases). This CDR3 is built from 16 residues. Per germline, CDR1 SGHRS and CDR2 YFSETQ. V was pared by 4 bases and J by 13 bases, with 27 bases between. CDR3 sequence: CASSASGTPRQETQFF. The CDR3 DNA follows: TGCGCCAGCAGCGCCTCCGGGACTCCAAGGCAAGAGACCCAGTTCTTC.

On this clonotype: An end of the junction does not agree with germline; a read error may underlie this. The J gene is TRBJ2-4, the V gene TRBV6-1, with a weak D call TRBD1 (5 bases). The CDR3 is 14 residues long. Germline CDR1 reads MNHNS; CDR2 reads SASEGT. The CDR3 DNA follows: TGTGCCAGCAGGGGGCGGTGGGCCAAAGACACGCAGTACTTT. This gives the protein CASRGRWAKDTQYF.

The chain carries TRBV6-5 and TRBJ2-6; D remains ambiguous. Trimming took 0 bases from V and 4 from J, leaving 7 bases between them. This CDR3 contains 15 residues. CDR1 is MNHEY and CDR2 is SVGAGI in the germline V gene. CDR3: CASSYSWAGANVLTF. For the CDR3, the DNA is TGTGCCAGCAGTTACTCGTGGGCAGGGGCCAACGTCCTGACTTTC.

The chain uses TRBV12-5 and TRBJ2-5; 8 nucleotides line up with TRBD1. This CDR3 has 17 amino acids. V lost 1 base, J lost 5 bases, and 12 bases stayed unmatched. Germline CDR1 and CDR2: LGHNT and FRNRAP. CDR3 nucleotides: TGTGCTAGTGGTTTGGGCAGTCCGGGACAGGCAAAGGAGACCCAGTACTTC. It is translated as CASGLGSPGQAKETQYF.

The CDR3 DNA reads TGTGCCAGCCGACAGGACACCTCCTACAATGAGCAGTTCTTC. Translated: CASRQDTSYNEQFF. The chain links TRBV6-4 to TRBJ2-1, with D possibly matching TRBD1 (6 bases). The V end was cut by 8 bases, the J end by 0 bases, with 11 bases between. The CDR3 totals 14 residues. Per the germline V gene, CDR1 is MRHNA and CDR2 is SNTAGT.

J is TRBJ2-5 and V is TRBV6-1, with 10 bases matching TRBD1. The J call may be wrong; the DNA end is better matched by TRBJ2-1. This CDR3 contains 14 residues. Germline CDR1 is MNHNS and CDR2 is SASEGT. CDR3 sequence reads: CASSNGGQGETQFF. The CDR3 DNA reads as TGTGCCAGCAGTAATGGAGGACAGGGGGAGACCCAGTTCTTC.

V is TRBV19 and J is TRBJ2-1; possibly TRBD2 for D (6 bases). Trimming pared 5 bases from V and 4 bases from J, leaving 9 bases between. Germline V gives CDR1 LNHDA, CDR2 SQIVND (reference sequence). The CDR3 is 13 amino acids. This chain's CDR3 is CASSWDFYNEQFF. In DNA, the CDR3 is TGTGCCAGTAGTTGGGACTTTTACAATGAGCAGTTCTTC.

This clonotype was counted ten times or more. The chain employs TRBV6-1 and TRBJ2-2; D might be TRBD1 (5 bases). The CDR3 is 13 residues long. Germline lookup yields CDR1 MNHNS and CDR2 SASEGT. The V and J ends lost 10 bases and 1 base respectively, with 10 bases between them. The CDR3 DNA sequence: TGTGCCACCACCACAGGGAACACCGGGGAGCTGTTTTTT. The encoded protein is CATTTGNTGELFF.

This chain joins TRBV9 and TRBJ1-4; D is uncertain. CDR1 is SGDLS, CDR2 YYNGEE, per germline. V was trimmed by 0 bases and J by 0 bases, leaving 6 bases between them. This CDR3 is built from 15 residues. The CDR3 DNA sequence: TGTGCCAGCAGCGTAGGCGCCGCAACTAATGAAAAACTGTTTTTT. Encoded protein: CASSVGAATNEKLFF.

This chain uses TRBV9 with TRBJ2-3; 7 bases fit TRBD2. V shed 3 bases and J 11 bases; nucleotides not matched to a gene: 18. The CDR3 totals 16 residues. Germline CDR1 SGDLS, CDR2 YYNGEE. Here the CDR3 reads CASSGPLAGEQIGQYF. The CDR3, as DNA: TGTGCCAGCAGCGGGCCTTTGGCGGGAGAACAGATAGGGCAGTATTTT.

This clonotype turned up a few times. The chain employs TRBV12-3 or TRBV12-4 and TRBJ2-5; D is ambiguous. Trimming cost V 7 bases and J 1 base, with 16 bases left between them. The CDR3 length is 15 residues. The CDR3 nucleotides are TGTGCCAGCAAGAACAGCAATCTAGGCCAAGAGACCCAGTACTTC. It translates to CASKNSNLGQETQYF.

Within the sample, this clonotype is medium-sized (0.01 to 0.1%). The V gene is TRBV6-1, the J gene TRBJ2-1, with no clear D. The CDR3 contains 13 residues. The V and J ends lost 6 bases and 6 bases respectively, with 12 bases between them. Germline CDR1 MNHNS, CDR2 SASEGT. CDR3 sequence (DNA): TGTGCCAGCAGACCCCAACGCGGCAATGAGCAGTTCTTC. Protein: CASRPQRGNEQFF.

With regard to this clonotype: The junction and the germline gene differ at one end; a read error may be behind it. The genes are TRBV6-1 and TRBJ2-2; 8 bases agree with TRBD1. Germline CDR1 is MNHNS and CDR2 is SASEGT. This CDR3 has 17 amino acids. The CDR3 sequence: CASSPTQGAANTETLYF. CDR3 bases: TGTGCCAGCAGCCCGACCCAGGGGGCTGCGAACACAGAGACGCTGTATTTT.

About this clonotype itself: Its ends do not fully match the called genes, so a read error is possible. The V call is TRBV6-1, the J call TRBJ2-5, with D possibly being TRBD2 (6 bases). CDR3 length: 16 amino acids. The germline CDR1 and CDR2 sequences are MNHNS and SASEGT. The CDR3 DNA reads TGTGCCACCGCCGGGCAGGGAGGCCGCGACAAAGAGACGCAGTACTTC. It codes for CATAGQGGRDKETQYF.

There are many counts of this clonotype. The gene calls are TRBV2 and TRBJ2-1; possible D gene TRBD2, 6 bases. V was cut by 7 bases and J by 9 bases, with 19 bases left in between. Germline V CDR1 and CDR2: SNHLY, FYNNEI. This CDR3 is 14 amino acids long. CDR3 nucleotides: TGTGCCAGCACCGGGACTGGAGGTTGGGGTGAGCAGTTCTTC. This encodes CASTGTGGWGEQFF.

This clonotype was recorded many times. The genes are TRBV7-2 and TRBJ2-5; TRBD1 matches 12 bases. The DNA end favors TRBJ2-7, so the J call may be wrong. The CDR3 is made up of 14 amino acids. The V gene's germline CDR1 is SGHTA and CDR2 FQGNSA. In DNA, the CDR3 is TGTGCCAGCAGCCCGGGACAGGGGGCTTACGAGCAGTACTTC. Translation: CASSPGQGAYEQYF.

This clonotype counts as medium-sized. J is TRBJ2-1 and V is TRBV6-1; 8 bases fit TRBD2. The J segment lost 10 bases and the V segment lost 3 bases, leaving 11 bases of the junction unmatched. The germline CDR1 and CDR2 sequences are MNHNS and SASEGT. This CDR3 spans 15 amino acids. This chain's CDR3 is CASSESSGSVHEQFF. The DNA for the CDR3 is TGTGCCAGCAGTGAGAGCAGCGGGAGTGTCCACGAGCAGTTCTTC.